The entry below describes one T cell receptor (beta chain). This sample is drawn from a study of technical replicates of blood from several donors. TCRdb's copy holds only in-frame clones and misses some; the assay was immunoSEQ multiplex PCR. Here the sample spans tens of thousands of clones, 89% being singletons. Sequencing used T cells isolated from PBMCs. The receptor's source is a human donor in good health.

CDR3 loop: CSASRVNEQFF. CDR3 coding DNA: TGCAGTGCTAGCAGGGTTAATGAGCAGTTCTTC. The gene calls are TRBV20-1 and TRBJ2-1; TRBD1 is a possible D gene (5 bases). There are 11 residues in the CDR3. Trimming removed 3 bases from V and 7 bases from J, with 7 bases in between. CDR1 is DFQATT, CDR2 SNEGSKA, per germline (reference sequence).